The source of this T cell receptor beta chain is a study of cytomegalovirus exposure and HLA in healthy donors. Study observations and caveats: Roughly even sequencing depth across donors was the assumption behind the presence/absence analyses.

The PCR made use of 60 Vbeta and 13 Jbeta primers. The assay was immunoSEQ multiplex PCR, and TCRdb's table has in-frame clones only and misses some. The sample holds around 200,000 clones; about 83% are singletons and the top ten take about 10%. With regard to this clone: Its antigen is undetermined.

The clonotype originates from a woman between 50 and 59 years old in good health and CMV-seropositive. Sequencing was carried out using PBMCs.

The CDR3 loop reads CASSLGASGGAAKNIQYF. CDR3 DNA sequence: TGTGCCAGCAGCTTGGGGGCGAGCGGGGGGGCAGCCAAAAACATTCAGTACTTC. The chain uses TRBV5-4 and TRBJ2-4, with TRBD2 matching over 10 bases. Unmatched junction bases numbered 6, after V lost 0 bases and J lost 0 bases. The germline CDR1 and CDR2 sequences are SGHNT and YYREEE (reference sequence). The CDR3 spans 18 residues. The full variable domain, in which reference TRBV5-4 and TRBJ2-4 provide the parts outside the CDR3, is ETGVTQSPTHLIKTRGQQVTLRCSSQSGHNTVSWYQQALGQGPQFIFQYYREEENGRGNFPPRFSGLQFPNYSSELNVNALELDDSALYLCASSLGASGGAAKNIQYFGAGTRLSVL.